This TCR beta chain emerged from a study of blood T cell repertoires in COVID-19. The germline V gene has CDR1 MGHRA and CDR2 YSYEKL. V was clipped by 4 bases and J by 3 bases, with 13 bases between them. The CDR3 is made up of 14 amino acids. Method: immunoSEQ multiplex PCR; TCRdb's copy keeps in-frame clones and lacks some. The data show roughly 200,000 clones, with about 78% seen just once and more than 6.5% held by the top ten. The TCR sequence derives from a woman aged 45-65 years with active or convalescent COVID-19. This chain joins TRBV4-1 and TRBJ2-7; D might be TRBD2 (5 bases). The sequencing input was peripheral blood. The CDR3 DNA is TGCGCCAGCAGCCCCAGCGGCTCAGGCTACGAGCAGTACTTC. Translating gives CASSPSGSGYEQYF.